This TCR beta chain appears in the sequencing data of a study of T cell responses to AZD1222 COVID-19 vaccine. Data came from immunoSEQ multiplex PCR; TCRdb stores just in-frame clones and leaves some out. The data contain over 65,000 clones, about 87% of them singletons. Germline V gives CDR1 MGHRA, CDR2 YSYEKL. The V gene lost 0 bases and the J gene lost 3 bases, with 9 bases spanning the gap. CDR3 size: 14 residues. The material sequenced was peripheral blood, taken on day 0 of AZD1222 vaccination. This sequence was found in an adult in good health. The chain couples TRBV4-1 to TRBJ2-7; D gene ambiguous. The CDR3 nucleotides are TGCGCCAGCAGCCAAGACTTCACGGGCTACGAGCAGTACTTC. Encoded protein: CASSQDFTGYEQYF.